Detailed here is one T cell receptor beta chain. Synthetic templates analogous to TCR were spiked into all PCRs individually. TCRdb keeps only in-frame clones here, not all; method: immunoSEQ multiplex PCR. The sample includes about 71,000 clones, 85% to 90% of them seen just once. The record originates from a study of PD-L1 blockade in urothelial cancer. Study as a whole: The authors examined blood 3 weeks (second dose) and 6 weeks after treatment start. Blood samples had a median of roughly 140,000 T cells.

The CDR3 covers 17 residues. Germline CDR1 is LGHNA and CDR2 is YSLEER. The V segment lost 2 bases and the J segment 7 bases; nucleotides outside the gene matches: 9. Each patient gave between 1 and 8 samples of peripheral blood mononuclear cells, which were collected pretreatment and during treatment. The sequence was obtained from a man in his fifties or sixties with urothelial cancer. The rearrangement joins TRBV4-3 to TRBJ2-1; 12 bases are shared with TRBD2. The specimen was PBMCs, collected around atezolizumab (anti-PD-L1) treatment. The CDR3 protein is CASSQYTGTSGRNEQFF. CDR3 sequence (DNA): TGCGCCAGCAGCCAATACACCGGGACTAGCGGGCGAAATGAGCAGTTCTTC.